In its sample, the clone carrying this T cell receptor (beta chain) was seen many times. This entry is derived from a study of T cells in Graves' hyperthyroidism and ophthalmopathy. RNA transcripts gave rise to amplified TCR beta CDR3 regions. An initial round of RT-PCR targeting the TCR CDR3 relied on the HTBI primer set. A single record per CDR3 protein comes from TCRdb applying MiXCR to the multiplex PCR reads. The table lists hundreds of thousands of distinct CDR3 sequences, 15% to 20% of them singletons. This CDR3 contains 13 residues. The germline V gene has CDR1 SGHAT and CDR2 FQNNGV. The V gene lost 5 bases and the J gene lost 9 bases, with 14 bases spanning the gap.

Sequencing used blood. The V call is TRBV11-2, the J call TRBJ2-1, with no clear D. The TCR comes from a woman aged 25-40 years with Graves' hyperthyroidism. CDR3 coding DNA: TGTGCCAGCAGCGGTCAAACTGCGGCTGAGCAGTTCTTC. Amino acids: CASSGQTAAEQFF.